The 28 T cell receptor beta chains below were found in one sample sequenced in a study of cytomegalovirus exposure and HLA in healthy donors (dated by TCRdb to 2016 to 2017). Library preparation employed the immunoSEQ multiplex PCR assay. For the multiplex PCR, a mixture combining 60 forward primers for TCR Vbeta segments and 13 reverse primers for TCR Jbeta segments was used. TCRdb mirrors the immuneACCESS table, restricted to in-frame sequences. Some clones are absent from its copies; in checked studies, under half trace to an unresolved V gene, and the reason for the others is unknown. In all, the sample holds 90,000 to 120,000 clones, and under 80% of those were seen once. The ten largest clones capture 3% to 4.5% of the sample. The specimen was PBMCs. Receptors were obtained from a woman aged 45-59 years in good health and CMV-seropositive.

The chain combines TRBV6-5 with TRBJ1-5, with TRBD1 matching 8 bases. CDR3 length: 14 amino acids. Germline lookup yields CDR1 MNHEY and CDR2 SVGAGI. The V segment lost 10 bases and the J segment 6 bases; nucleotides outside the gene matches: 11. In nucleotides, the CDR3 is TGTGCCACCAAACGACAGGGGAGGGCTCAGCCCCAGCATTTT. It codes for CATKRQGRAQPQHF.

The rearrangement links TRBV19 to TRBJ2-1; weak D call: TRBD2 (5 bases). CDR3 length equals 13 residues. V was clipped by 7 bases and J by 9 bases, with 16 bases between them. Germline V gene data show CDR1 as LNHDA and CDR2 as SQIVND (reference sequence). For the CDR3, the DNA is TGTGCCAGTACAGACGGATGGACTGGTGAGCAGTTCTTC. It is translated as CASTDGWTGEQFF.

The genes are TRBV7-9 and TRBJ2-5; D is possibly TRBD1 (5 bases). The CDR3 is 15 residues long. Trimming took 5 bases from V and 4 from J, leaving 17 bases between them. The germline V gene has CDR1 SEHNR and CDR2 FQNEAQ (reference sequence). CDR3 sequence: CASSLGAGIGETQYF. The CDR3 coding sequence is TGTGCCAGCAGCCTTGGGGCAGGGATAGGAGAGACCCAGTACTTC.

This clone showed up just a few times. The gene calls are TRBV19 and TRBJ1-1; possibly TRBD1 for D (5 bases). Germline V gene lookup returns CDR1 LNHDA and CDR2 SQIVND (reference sequence). The CDR3 length is 15 residues. Trimming took off 3 bases at V and 0 bases at J, with 11 bases between the two ends. CDR3 nucleotides: TGTGCCAGTAGTATGCTCGCGGGGCTGAACACTGAAGCTTTCTTT. Protein product: CASSMLAGLNTEAFF. Drawing the rest from reference TRBV19 and TRBJ1-1, the complete variable domain is DGGITQSPKYLFRKEGQNVTLSCEQNLNHDAMYWYRQDPGQGLRLIYYSQIVNDFQKGDIAEGYSVSREKKESFPLTVTSAQKNPTAFYLCASSMLAGLNTEAFFGQGTRLTVV.

The rearrangement joins TRBV6-5 to TRBJ1-2; D is unresolved. Trimming took 8 bases from V and 7 from J, leaving 20 bases between them. Germline CDR1 reads MNHEY; CDR2 reads SVGAGI. CDR3 length equals 14 residues. CDR3 sequence reads: CASDITYGSGGYTF. The CDR3 region has the DNA TGTGCCAGCGACATTACGTACGGCAGCGGTGGCTACACCTTC.

The rearrangement joins TRBV29-1 to TRBJ1-2; perhaps TRBD1 as D (6 bases). This CDR3 is built from 13 residues. CDR1 is SQVTM and CDR2 is ANQGSEA in the germline V gene. V gave up 0 bases and J gave up 4 bases, with 9 bases separating them. The CDR3 sequence is CSVEEAGAYGYTF. The CDR3 coding sequence is TGCAGCGTTGAAGAGGCAGGGGCCTATGGCTACACCTTC. Based on the CDR3 plus reference TRBV29-1 and TRBJ1-2, the full variable domain is SAVISQKPSRDICQRGTSLTIQCQVDSQVTMMFWYRQQPGQSLTLIATANQGSEATYESGFVIDKFPISRPNLTFSTLTVSNMSPEDSSIYLCSVEEAGAYGYTFGSGTRLTVV.

V usage is TRBV9 and J usage is TRBJ1-3; D uncertain. This CDR3 is 17 amino acids long. CDR1 and CDR2 from the germline V gene are SGDLS and YYNGEE. Trimming cost V 0 bases and J 0 bases, with 13 bases left between them. CDR3 bases: TGTGCCAGCAGCGTAGCTATAGGACTGAGCTCTGGAAACACCATATATTTT. Protein sequence: CASSVAIGLSSGNTIYF.

This rearrangement joins TRBV5-6 to TRBJ2-7; 9 positions match TRBD1. The V gene's germline CDR1 is SGHDT and CDR2 YYEEEE. The CDR3 totals 14 residues. Trimming cost V 3 bases and J 4 bases; bases outside gene matches: 5. CDR3 in DNA: TGTGCCAGCAGCTGGGGGACAGGGATGTACGAGCAGTACTTC. Its protein is CASSWGTGMYEQYF.

This chain connects TRBV27 to TRBJ1-1; 11 bases are a match to TRBD1. J gave up 10 bases and V 6 bases, and 16 bases lay outside the gene matches. The CDR3 covers 16 residues. CDR1 and CDR2 from the germline V gene are MNHEY and SMNVEV (reference sequence). The CDR3 region is CASSPRTGGERTSAFF. In nucleotides, the CDR3 is TGTGCCAGCAGCCCCCGGACAGGGGGCGAGCGCACGTCAGCTTTCTTT.

The rearrangement links TRBV7-2 to TRBJ2-4; a weak D match, TRBD1 (5 bases). Trimming pared 5 bases from V and 8 bases from J, leaving 13 bases between. This CDR3 contains 13 residues. Germline-derived CDR1 and CDR2 are SGHTA and FQGNSA. The CDR3, as DNA: TGTGCCAGCAGCCCGCGCACAGGTGACATTCAGTACTTC. This translates into CASSPRTGDIQYF.

The chain carries TRBV6-5 and TRBJ1-5; weak D call: TRBD1 (5 bases). Trimming cost V 0 bases and J 5 bases, with 11 bases left between them. The CDR3 is 15 amino acids. Germline values: CDR1 MNHEY, CDR2 SVGAGI. CDR3 sequence reads: CASSYSVRGDQPQHF. In DNA form, the CDR3 reads TGTGCCAGCAGTTACTCGGTTCGGGGGGATCAGCCCCAGCATTTT.

The chain carries TRBV5-1 and TRBJ2-5; 7 bases are a match to TRBD1. V trimming: 0 bases; J trimming: 4 bases; junction bases outside the gene matches: 9. This CDR3 region has 16 residues. The germline gives CDR1 SGHRS, CDR2 YFSETQ. This chain's CDR3 is CASSLAGRGLGETQYF. As DNA, the CDR3 is TGCGCCAGCAGCTTGGCCGGAAGGGGGCTGGGAGAGACCCAGTACTTC.

The V call is TRBV7-3, the J call TRBJ2-2; D is perhaps TRBD2 (6 bases). This CDR3 has 14 residues. Trimming shortened V by 1 base and J by 6 bases, and 9 bases separated the two germline ends. The germline V gene has CDR1 SGHTA and CDR2 FQGTGA. The CDR3 DNA reads TGTGCCAGCAGCTTAATGCGGGAATCCGGGGAGCTGTTTTTT. This codes for CASSLMRESGELFF.

This clone was seen just once. The chain has TRBV30 and TRBJ2-2, with no clear D. V was shortened by 3 bases and J by 8 bases, with 10 bases between the two germline ends. This CDR3 region has 12 residues. Germline-derived CDR1 and CDR2 are GTSNPN and SVGIG (reference sequence). CDR3 in amino acids: CAWRPTGGELFF. The CDR3, as DNA: TGTGCCTGGAGGCCGACTGGGGGGGAGCTGTTTTTT.

The chain couples TRBV10-3 to TRBJ1-1; D might be TRBD1 (5 bases). Germline loops: CDR1 ENHRY, CDR2 SYGVKD. CDR3 length equals 14 residues. V shed 6 bases and J shed 2 bases, with 13 bases lying between them. CDR3 DNA sequence: TGTGCCATCAGAGGGGACTCGACTAACACTGAAGCTTTCTTT. Translation gives CAIRGDSTNTEAFF.

The V and J genes are TRBV5-1 and TRBJ1-2, with D unclear. CDR3 length equals 14 residues. V gave up 4 bases and J gave up 4 bases, with 14 bases separating them. Per the germline V gene, CDR1 is SGHRS and CDR2 is YFSETQ. The CDR3 bases are TGCGCCAGCAGCCGGGAAGGGCAAGTCTATGGCTACACCTTC. It encodes CASSREGQVYGYTF.

This clone has more than one count but fewer than ten. The J gene is TRBJ2-7, the V gene TRBV19; TRBD2 matches at 8 bases. Germline V CDR1 and CDR2: LNHDA, SQIVND (reference sequence). V lost 6 bases, J lost 7 bases, and 14 bases stayed unmatched. The CDR3 has 15 residues. The CDR3 loop is CASRTLQGPGGEQYF. In DNA, the CDR3 is TGTGCCAGTAGGACTCTGCAGGGGCCGGGAGGGGAGCAGTACTTC.

This clone was counted only a few times. CDR3 sequence: CASSELQSNQPQHF. The CDR3 DNA reads TGTGCCAGCAGTGAGTTGCAGAGCAATCAGCCCCAGCATTTT. J is TRBJ1-5 and V is TRBV2, with D uncertain. CDR1 and CDR2 from the germline V gene are SNHLY and FYNNEI. The length of the CDR3 is 14 residues. V shed 3 bases and J shed 1 base, with 7 bases lying between them.

The chain is built from TRBV5-1 and TRBJ2-3; 10 positions agree with TRBD2. Germline V gene data show CDR1 as SGHRS and CDR2 as YFSETQ. The CDR3 loop spans 16 amino acids. Trimming cost V 1 base and J 2 bases; bases outside gene matches: 4. CDR3 in DNA: TGCGCCAGCAGCTTGCGAGCGGGGGGGACCACAGATACGCAGTATTTT. It yields the protein CASSLRAGGTTDTQYF.

V usage is TRBV6-6 and J usage is TRBJ2-7; D ambiguous. V lost 8 bases, J lost 2 bases, and 16 bases lay in between. The germline V gene encodes CDR1 MNHNY and CDR2 SVGAGI (reference sequence). The CDR3 has 14 amino acids. CDR3: CASRPTDPAYEQYF. The CDR3 DNA follows: TGTGCCAGCCGACCAACAGACCCAGCCTACGAGCAGTACTTC.

The chain uses TRBV5-8 and TRBJ2-7; 7 bases map to TRBD1. Trimming cost V 4 bases and J 6 bases; bases outside gene matches: 10. The CDR3 length is 14 residues. The germline gives CDR1 SGHTS, CDR2 YDEGEE. CDR3 region: CASSESQGMGEQYF. For the CDR3, the DNA is TGTGCCAGCAGCGAGTCACAGGGGATGGGCGAGCAGTACTTC.

The gene calls are TRBV18 and TRBJ1-5, with TRBD1 matching 12 bases. The CDR3 is 15 amino acids. The J segment lost 6 bases and the V segment lost 3 bases, leaving 3 bases of the junction unmatched. Germline V gives CDR1 KGHSH, CDR2 LQKENI. The CDR3, as DNA: TGTGCCAGCTCACCGGGACAGGGGGCTAGTCAGCCCCAGCATTTT. Translated, it gives CASSPGQGASQPQHF.

The rearrangement links TRBV10-3 to TRBJ2-1; D perhaps matches TRBD2 (6 bases). Germline values: CDR1 ENHRY, CDR2 SYGVKD. V lost 0 bases to trimming and J lost 9 bases, with 18 bases between them. The CDR3 has 16 amino acids. CDR3 sequence (DNA): TGTGCCATCAGTGAGTCGGGGGGAGTCCAGTACGGTGAGCAGTTCTTC. It specifies CAISESGGVQYGEQFF.

A single count supports this clone. The chain combines TRBV29-1 with TRBJ2-1; TRBD1 is a possible D gene (5 bases). V was pared by 0 bases and J by 4 bases, with 28 bases between. Germline assignment: CDR1 SQVTM and CDR2 ANQGSEA. The CDR3 length is 20 residues. The CDR3 sequence is CSVEDGVDKGKVSGYNEQFF. For the CDR3, the DNA is TGCAGCGTTGAAGATGGAGTGGATAAGGGCAAGGTCTCAGGGTACAATGAGCAGTTCTTC.

This chain links TRBV6-5 with TRBJ2-5; D ambiguous. CDR1 is MNHEY and CDR2 is SVGAGI in the germline V gene. With 2 bases removed from V and 2 bases from J, the gap between germline ends came to 6 bases. This CDR3 contains 13 residues. The CDR3 DNA sequence: TGTGCCAGCAGTTACGTCCAGCAAGAGACCCAGTACTTC. Translating it yields CASSYVQQETQYF.

The chain uses TRBV29-1 and TRBJ2-7; TRBD2 matches 7 bases. Per the germline V gene, CDR1 is SQVTM and CDR2 is ANQGSEA. The CDR3 is 12 amino acids. Trimming took 7 bases from V and 5 from J; bases not matched to a gene: 8. The CDR3 protein is CSARGGSNEQYF. DNA for the CDR3: TGCAGCGCGAGGGGAGGGAGTAACGAGCAGTACTTC.

The chain couples TRBV19 to TRBJ2-2; D gene unclear. V was cut by 2 bases and J by 1 base, with 5 bases left in between. Looked up from germline, CDR1 is LNHDA and CDR2 is SQIVND (reference sequence). The CDR3 is made up of 14 amino acids. CDR3 DNA: TGTGCCAGTAGTATAACGGTGAACACCGGGGAGCTGTTTTTT. As protein: CASSITVNTGELFF. The variable domain in full, completed from reference TRBV19 and TRBJ2-2, reads DGGITQSPKYLFRKEGQNVTLSCEQNLNHDAMYWYRQDPGQGLRLIYYSQIVNDFQKGDIAEGYSVSREKKESFPLTVTSAQKNPTAFYLCASSITVNTGELFFGEGSRLTVL.

The chain combines TRBV6-5 with TRBJ1-5; possible D gene TRBD1, 5 bases. Between the trimmed V and J ends, which lost 2 bases and 4 bases, there was a span of 9 bases. Germline V gives CDR1 MNHEY, CDR2 SVGAGI. The CDR3 is 14 amino acids. CDR3 residues: CASSYGAGNQPQHF. DNA of the CDR3: TGTGCCAGCAGTTACGGGGCGGGGAATCAGCCCCAGCATTTT.